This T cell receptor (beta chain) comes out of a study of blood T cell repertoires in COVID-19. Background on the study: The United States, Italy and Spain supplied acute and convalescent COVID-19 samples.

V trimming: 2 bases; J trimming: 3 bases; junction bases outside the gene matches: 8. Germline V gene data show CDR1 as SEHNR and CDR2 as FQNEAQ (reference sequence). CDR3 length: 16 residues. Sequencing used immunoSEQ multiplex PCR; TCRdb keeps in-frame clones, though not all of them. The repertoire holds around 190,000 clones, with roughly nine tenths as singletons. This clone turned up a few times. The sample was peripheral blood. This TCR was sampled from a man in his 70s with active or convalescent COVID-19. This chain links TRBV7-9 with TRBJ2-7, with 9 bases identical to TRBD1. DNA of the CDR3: TGTGCCAGCAGCTTATCCACCGGGACAGGGATCTACGAGCAGTACTTC. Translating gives CASSLSTGTGIYEQYF.